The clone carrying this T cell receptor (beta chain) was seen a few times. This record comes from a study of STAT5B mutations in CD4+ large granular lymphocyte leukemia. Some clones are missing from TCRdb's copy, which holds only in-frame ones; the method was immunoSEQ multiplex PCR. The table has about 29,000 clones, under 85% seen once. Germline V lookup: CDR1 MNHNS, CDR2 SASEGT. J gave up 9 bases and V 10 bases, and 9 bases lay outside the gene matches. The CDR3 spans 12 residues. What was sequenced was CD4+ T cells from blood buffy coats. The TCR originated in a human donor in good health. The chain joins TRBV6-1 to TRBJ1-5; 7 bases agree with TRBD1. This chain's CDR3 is CATTRDSWPQHF. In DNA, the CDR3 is TGTGCCACCACGAGGGACAGTTGGCCCCAGCATTTT.